One and the same sample provided the 2 T cell receptor beta chains below, sequenced in a study of identifying expanded T cells in peripheral blood. Data came from immunoSEQ multiplex PCR; TCRdb stores just in-frame clones and leaves some out. The table shows 120,000 or so clones, with approximately 88% occurring only once. Material: blood. The receptors were gathered from a person between 18 and 75 years old in good health.

A word on this clone: The sample contains more than one DNA sequence encoding this CDR3. This sequence joins TRBV10-3 and TRBJ2-3; 8 nucleotides align to TRBD1. Losses at the gene ends were 5 bases for V and 3 bases for J; bases not matched to a gene: 4. In germline, CDR1 is ENHRY, CDR2 SYGVKD. The CDR3 length is 14 residues. DNA of the CDR3: TGTGCCATCAGTCCAGGGGGCGGGACAGATACGCAGTATTTT. Amino acid sequence: CAISPGGGTDTQYF.

The V and J genes are TRBV5-6 and TRBJ1-1; D might be TRBD1 (5 bases). CDR1 SGHDT and CDR2 YYEEEE come from the germline V gene. The V end lost 3 bases, the J end lost 1 base, and 10 bases lay between the germline ends. There are 14 residues in the CDR3. The CDR3 loop is CASSWGLSNTEAFF. The CDR3 DNA reads as TGTGCCAGCAGCTGGGGACTATCGAACACTGAAGCTTTCTTT.